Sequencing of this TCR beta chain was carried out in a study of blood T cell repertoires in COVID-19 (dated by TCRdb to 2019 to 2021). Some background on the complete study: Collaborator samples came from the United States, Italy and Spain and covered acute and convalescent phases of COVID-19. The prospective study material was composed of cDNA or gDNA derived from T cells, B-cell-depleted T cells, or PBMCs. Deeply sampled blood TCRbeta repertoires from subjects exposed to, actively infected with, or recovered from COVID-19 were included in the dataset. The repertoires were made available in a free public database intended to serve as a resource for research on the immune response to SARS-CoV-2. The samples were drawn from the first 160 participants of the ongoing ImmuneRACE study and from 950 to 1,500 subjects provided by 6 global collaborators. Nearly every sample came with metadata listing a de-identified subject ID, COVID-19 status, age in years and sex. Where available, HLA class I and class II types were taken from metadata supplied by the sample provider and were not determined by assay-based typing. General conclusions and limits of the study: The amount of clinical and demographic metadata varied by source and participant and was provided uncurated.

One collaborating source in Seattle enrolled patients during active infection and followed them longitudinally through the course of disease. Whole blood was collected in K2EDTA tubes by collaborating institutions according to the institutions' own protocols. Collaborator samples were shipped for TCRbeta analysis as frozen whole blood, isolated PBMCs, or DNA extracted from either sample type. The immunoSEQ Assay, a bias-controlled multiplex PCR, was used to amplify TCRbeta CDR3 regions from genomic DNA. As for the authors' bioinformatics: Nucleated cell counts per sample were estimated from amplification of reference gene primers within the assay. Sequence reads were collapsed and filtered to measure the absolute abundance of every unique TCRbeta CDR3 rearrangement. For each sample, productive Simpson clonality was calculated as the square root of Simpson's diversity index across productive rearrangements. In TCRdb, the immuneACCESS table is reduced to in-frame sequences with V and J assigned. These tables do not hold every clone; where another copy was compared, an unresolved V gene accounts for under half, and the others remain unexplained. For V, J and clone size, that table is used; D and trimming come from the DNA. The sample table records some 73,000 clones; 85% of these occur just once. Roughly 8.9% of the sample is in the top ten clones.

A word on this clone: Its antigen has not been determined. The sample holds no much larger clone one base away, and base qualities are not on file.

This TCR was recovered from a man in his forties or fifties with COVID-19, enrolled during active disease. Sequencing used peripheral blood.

DNA sequence: TGTGCCAGCAGTTACTTTAGGTTACAGGAAGATGGCTACACCTTC. Its protein product is CASSYFRLQEDGYTF. Recombination joined TRBV6-6 with TRBJ1-2, and perhaps TRBD1 as D gene, on 5 matching bases. Trimming costs V 1 base and J 6 bases, and their ends lie 15 bases apart. The germline V gene (reference sequence) supplies CDR1 MNHNY and CDR2 SVGAGI. Counted from cysteine to phenylalanine, this CDR3 has 15 amino acids. Kept here is only the CDR3 DNA, which spans 45 bases and is read in frame from base 1.